This record looks at one T cell receptor beta chain sequence and its context. Assay: immunoSEQ multiplex PCR; the TCRdb copy retains only in-frame clones and omits some. There are a few hundred thousand clones in the sample; 80% to 85% occur only once, and more than 3% lies in the top ten. The V and J ends lost 3 bases and 4 bases respectively, with 8 bases between them. The CDR3 is 13 amino acids. Germline-derived CDR1 and CDR2 are WNHNN and SYGVQD (reference sequence). Categorization into cohorts depended on clinical history that participants reported. The sample originates from a study of blood T cell repertoires in COVID-19. In the study overall: Sample material is recorded as cDNA or gDNA derived from T cells, B-cell-depleted T cells, or PBMCs.

The receptor comes from a man aged 45 to 65 who had recovered from COVID-19. The chain carries TRBV10-1 and TRBJ2-3, with a tentative D call TRBD1 (6 bases). The sample comprised PBMCs or T cells enriched from blood (not recorded which). CDR3 in DNA: TGCGCCAGCAGTGAAAAGGGGGCAGATACGCAGTATTTT. This gives the protein CASSEKGADTQYF.